The clone carrying this TCR beta chain was observed at least ten times. What it binds is not known. The CDR3 is 18 residues long. Germline trimming cut 4 bases from V and 0 bases from J; bases unmatched to any gene: 14. CDR1 is MNHEY and CDR2 is SVGEGT in the germline V gene. The data were taken from a study of T-cell reconstitution after alpha-beta-depleted transplantation in children. The TCRbeta library incorporated unique molecular identifiers. TCRdb redid the calling of the PCR reads with MiXCR, one entry per CDR3 protein. The sample lists about 200,000 distinct CDR3 sequences; approximately 6.8% were seen once. Study-level findings and limits: One year post-transplant, T-cell counts and diversity were largely derived from T cells produced anew.

Here the sequenced sample was PBMCs, taken before TCRalphabeta/CD19-depleted stem cell transplant. This clonotype was obtained from a girl under three years old with combined immunodeficiency, due to receive a stem cell transplant. The chain has TRBV6-2 or TRBV6-3 and TRBJ2-5, with TRBD2 matching over 7 bases. As DNA, the CDR3 is TGTGCCAGCAGTTTCGGACTAGGCGGAAAACAGTACCAAGAGACCCAGTACTTC. Encoded protein: CASSFGLGGKQYQETQYF.